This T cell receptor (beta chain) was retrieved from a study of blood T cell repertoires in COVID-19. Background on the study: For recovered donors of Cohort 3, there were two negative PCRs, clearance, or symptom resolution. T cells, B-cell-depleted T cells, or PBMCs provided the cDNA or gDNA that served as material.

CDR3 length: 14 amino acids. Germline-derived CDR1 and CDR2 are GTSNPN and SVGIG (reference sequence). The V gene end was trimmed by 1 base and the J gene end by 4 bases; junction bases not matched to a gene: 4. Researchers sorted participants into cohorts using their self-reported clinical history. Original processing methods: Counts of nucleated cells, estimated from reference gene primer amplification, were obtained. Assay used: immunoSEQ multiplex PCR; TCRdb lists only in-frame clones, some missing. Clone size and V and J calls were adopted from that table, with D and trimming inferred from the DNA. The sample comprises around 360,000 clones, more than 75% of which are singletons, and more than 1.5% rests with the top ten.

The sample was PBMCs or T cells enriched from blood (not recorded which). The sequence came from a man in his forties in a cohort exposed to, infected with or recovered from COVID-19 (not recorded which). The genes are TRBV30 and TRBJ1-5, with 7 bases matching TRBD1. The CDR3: CAWSGLRGNQPQHF. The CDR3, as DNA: TGTGCCTGGAGTGGTCTCAGGGGGAATCAGCCCCAGCATTTT.